The 13 T cell receptor beta chains listed next were all sequenced from one sample in a study of T cells in Graves' hyperthyroidism and ophthalmopathy. The source material, RNA transcripts, was used to amplify TCR beta CDR3 regions. TCR CDR3 underwent first-round RT-PCR with the HTBI primer set. TCRdb re-analysed the multiplex PCR reads in MiXCR, keeping a single row per CDR3 protein. The data hold around 490,000 distinct CDR3 sequences, with about 20% observed a single time. The sequenced sample was blood. The receptors were gathered from a man aged 35-49 years with Graves' ophthalmopathy.

This chain links TRBV2 with TRBJ2-2; D may be TRBD2 (6 bases). The ends were cut back, 6 bases at V and 4 bases at J, with 15 bases in the middle. There are 15 residues in the CDR3. The V gene's germline CDR1 is SNHLY and CDR2 FYNNEI. The CDR3 DNA follows: TGTGCCAGCAGGGCGGGGTTGGGTGGCACCGGGGAGCTGTTTTTT. This sequence encodes CASRAGLGGTGELFF.

This clonotype has a count of ten or more. V and J are TRBV11-2 and TRBJ1-3; D remains unclear. V dropped 1 base and J dropped 0 bases, with 4 bases sitting between them. The CDR3 totals 14 residues. Per the germline V gene, CDR1 is SGHAT and CDR2 is FQNNGV. The CDR3, as DNA: TGTGCCAGCAGCTTAGGCCTCTCTGGAAACACCATATATTTT. This codes for CASSLGLSGNTIYF.

The chain recombines TRBV19 with TRBJ2-5; 9 bases agree with TRBD1. J gave up 0 bases and V 4 bases, and 3 bases lay outside the gene matches. CDR3 size: 15 residues. CDR1 and CDR2 from the germline V gene are LNHDA and SQIVND (reference sequence). The CDR3 DNA follows: TGTGCCAGTAGTACGACAGGGGGGTACCAAGAGACCCAGTACTTC. Translation gives CASSTTGGYQETQYF.

This clonotype came up many times. This CDR3 reads CASSRTRLSDTQYF. CDR3 sequence (DNA): TGTGCCAGCAGCCGCACCCGACTATCCGATACGCAGTATTTT. The J gene is TRBJ2-3, the V gene TRBV11-2; tentatively, D is TRBD2 (5 bases). Germline V gene data show CDR1 as SGHAT and CDR2 as FQNNGV. This CDR3 has 14 residues. Trimming stripped 5 bases from V and 6 bases from J, with 15 bases between.

Remarks on this clonotype: Possible read error: a much larger clone is one base away. The V call is TRBV3-1, the J call TRBJ1-1, with 8 bases lining up with TRBD1. The CDR3 has 14 amino acids. V lost 4 bases, J lost 11 bases, and 12 bases stayed unmatched. Germline lookup yields CDR1 LGHDT and CDR2 YNNKEL (reference sequence). CDR3 sequence reads: CASSLEVGQGGAFF. For the CDR3, the DNA is TGTGCCAGCAGCCTAGAGGTCGGACAGGGTGGCGCTTTCTTT. Supplemented by reference TRBV3-1 and TRBJ1-1, the full variable domain reads DTAVSQTPKYLVTQMGNDKSIKCEQNLGHDTMYWYKQDSKKFLKIMFSYNNKELIINETVPNRFSPKSPDKAHLNLHINSLELGDSAVYFCASSLEVGQGGAFFGQGTRLTVV.

This clonotype showed up many times. This chain links TRBV28 with TRBJ2-7; 9 nucleotides align to TRBD2. Germline CDR1 reads MDHEN; CDR2 reads SYDVKM. The CDR3 contains 16 residues. The V segment lost 6 bases and the J segment 0 bases; nucleotides outside the gene matches: 9. The CDR3, as DNA: TGTGCCAGCAGCGGGGCAGAAGCGGGAGGCTCCTACGAGCAGTACTTC. It yields the protein CASSGAEAGGSYEQYF.

Ten or more counts support this clonotype. The chain employs TRBV28 and TRBJ2-2; a possible D gene is TRBD2 (6 bases). CDR1 and CDR2 from the germline V gene are MDHEN and SYDVKM. The CDR3 length is 16 residues. Trimming stripped 3 bases from V and 4 bases from J, with 15 bases between. The CDR3 is CASSLRLAILTGELFF. The CDR3 coding sequence is TGTGCCAGCAGTTTGCGTCTAGCGATCCTCACCGGGGAGCTGTTTTTT. The whole variable domain, remainder taken from reference TRBV28 and TRBJ2-2, is DVKVTQSSRYLVKRTGEKVFLECVQDMDHENMFWYRQDPGLGLRLIYFSYDVKMKEKGDIPEGYSVSREKKERFSLILESASTNQTSMYLCASSLRLAILTGELFFGEGSRLTVL.

This clonotype was seen more than once but under ten times. The CDR3 spells CSADGQASNQPQHF. The DNA for the CDR3 is TGCAGTGCAGACGGACAGGCTAGCAATCAGCCCCAGCATTTT. The chain has TRBV20-1 and TRBJ1-5; 7 bases agree with TRBD1. This CDR3 has 14 amino acids. Trimming removed 6 bases from V and 0 bases from J; junction bases left unmatched: 5. CDR1 and CDR2 from the germline V gene are DFQATT and SNEGSKA (reference sequence).

The rearrangement joins TRBV20-1 to TRBJ1-2, with D unclear. Germline CDR1 and CDR2: DFQATT and SNEGSKA (reference sequence). This CDR3 is 13 amino acids long. V lost 2 bases and J lost 2, with 9 bases in between. The CDR3 loop reads CSARLGNNYGYTF. DNA of the CDR3: TGCAGTGCTAGATTAGGGAACAACTATGGCTACACCTTC.

This chain uses TRBV9 with TRBJ2-5; D is ambiguous. Germline V gives CDR1 SGDLS, CDR2 YYNGEE. V shed 0 bases and J shed 5 bases, with 17 bases lying between them. The CDR3 length is 16 residues. The CDR3 sequence is CASSVGFSSGRETQYF. In nucleotides, the CDR3 is TGTGCCAGCAGCGTAGGTTTCTCCTCGGGCAGGGAGACCCAGTACTTC. Supplemented by reference TRBV9 and TRBJ2-5, the full variable domain reads DSGVTQTPKHLITATGQRVTLRCSPRSGDLSVYWYQQSLDQGLQFLIQYYNGEERAKGNILERFSAQQFPDLHSELNLSSLELGDSALYFCASSVGFSSGRETQYFGPGTRLLVL.

In this sample, this clonotype turned up a few times. The V and J genes are TRBV5-6 and TRBJ2-7, with TRBD1 matching 9 bases. Germline CDR1 SGHDT, CDR2 YYEEEE. This CDR3 is 14 amino acids long. Trimming took 0 bases from V and 6 from J; bases not matched to a gene: 4. Here the CDR3 reads CASSLGTGGFEQYF. DNA of the CDR3: TGTGCCAGCAGCTTGGGAACAGGGGGCTTCGAGCAGTACTTC.

The table lists this clonotype with a few counts. This chain joins TRBV29-1 and TRBJ2-5; tentatively, D is TRBD1 (6 bases). Germline assignment: CDR1 SQVTM and CDR2 ANQGSEA. V was clipped by 8 bases and J by 5 bases, with 12 bases between them. This CDR3 is built from 11 residues. Here the CDR3 reads CSPRQGETQYF. DNA of the CDR3: TGCAGCCCGCGGCAGGGGGAGACCCAGTACTTC.

This clonotype was detected a few times. V is TRBV4-2 and J is TRBJ2-5; D not certain. The germline gives CDR1 LGHNA, CDR2 YNFKEQ. V lost 4 bases and J lost 5, with 11 bases in between. CDR3 length: 13 residues. The CDR3 sequence is CASSPRSLETQYF. The CDR3 DNA follows: TGTGCCAGCAGCCCAAGGTCGTTGGAGACCCAGTACTTC.